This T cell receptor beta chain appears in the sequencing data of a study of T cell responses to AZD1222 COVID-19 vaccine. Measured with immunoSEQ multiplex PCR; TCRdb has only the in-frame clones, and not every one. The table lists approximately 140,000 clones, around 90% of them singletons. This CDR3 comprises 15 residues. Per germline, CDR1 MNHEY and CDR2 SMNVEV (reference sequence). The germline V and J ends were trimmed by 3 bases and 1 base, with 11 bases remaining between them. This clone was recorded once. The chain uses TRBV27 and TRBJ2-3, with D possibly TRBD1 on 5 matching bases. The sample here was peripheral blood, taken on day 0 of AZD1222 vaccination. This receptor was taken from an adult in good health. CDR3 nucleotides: TGTGCCAGCAGTTTCCTTCGCAGGGGCACAGATACGCAGTATTTT. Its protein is CASSFLRRGTDTQYF.